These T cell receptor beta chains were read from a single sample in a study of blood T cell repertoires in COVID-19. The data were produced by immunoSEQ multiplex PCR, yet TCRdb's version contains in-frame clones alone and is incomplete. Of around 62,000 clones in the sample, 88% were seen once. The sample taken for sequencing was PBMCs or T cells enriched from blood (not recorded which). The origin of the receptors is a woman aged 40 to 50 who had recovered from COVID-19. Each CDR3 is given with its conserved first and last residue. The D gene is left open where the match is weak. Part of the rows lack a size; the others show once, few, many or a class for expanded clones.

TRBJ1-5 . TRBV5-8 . CASSPRQINQPQHF TGTGCCAGCAGCCCCCGACAGATTAATCAGCCCCAGCATTTT
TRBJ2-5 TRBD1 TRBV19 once CASSIRQGARETQYF TGTGCCAGTAGTATACGCCAGGGGGCGAGGGAGACCCAGTACTTC
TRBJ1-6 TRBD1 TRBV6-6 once CASGERVGQGNSPLHF TGTGCCAGCGGGGAAAGGGTCGGACAGGGGAATTCACCCCTCCACTTT
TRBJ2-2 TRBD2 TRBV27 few CASSLEAGGSAVFPGELFF TGTGCCAGCAGTTTAGAAGCGGGGGGAAGTGCGGTATTTCCCGGGGAGCTGTTTTTT
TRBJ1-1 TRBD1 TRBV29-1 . CSVGTGGDTEAFF TGCAGCGTAGGGACAGGTGGGGACACTGAAGCTTTCTTT
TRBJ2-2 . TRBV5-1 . CASSFRGSGDRENTGELFF TGCGCCAGCAGCTTCCGAGGGTCGGGAGACAGGGAGAACACCGGGGAGCTGTTTTTT
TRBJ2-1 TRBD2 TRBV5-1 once CASSFSSSGGAHNEQFF TGCGCCAGCAGCTTCTCTTCCAGCGGGGGGGCCCACAATGAGCAGTTCTTC
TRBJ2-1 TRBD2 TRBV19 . CASSTPGLAFEQFF TGTGCCAGTAGTACCCCGGGACTAGCTTTTGAGCAGTTCTTC
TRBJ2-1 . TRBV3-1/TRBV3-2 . CASRPNLGGHNEQFF TGTGCCAGCAGGCCGAATTTAGGAGGCCACAATGAGCAGTTCTTC
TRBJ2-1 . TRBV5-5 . CASSLVRADYNEQFF TGTGCCAGCAGCTTGGTGCGAGCGGACTACAATGAGCAGTTCTTC
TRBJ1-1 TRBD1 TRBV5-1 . CASSLGWRQGNTEAFF TGCGCCAGCAGCTTGGGGTGGCGACAGGGTAACACTGAAGCTTTCTTT